These 12 T cell receptor beta chains came from one sample sequenced in a study of spatial heterogeneity in lung cancer (dated 2019 in TCRdb). According to the study, the label for this sample's time point signals: sample taken at primary tumor resection. TCR sequencing used whole RNA extracted from tumor and nontumor lung tissue, or from cryopreserved PBMC samples, without cell sorting. Library method: 5' RACE. The sample was run on a NextSeq 500. TCRdb trimmed public reads at Q25 via fastp, called clones via MiXCR and kept in-frame beta chains. When rows share a CDR3 protein, they turn into one entry using the most common DNA and genes. This sample holds about 92,000 distinct CDR3 sequences; approximately 12% were observed only once. The ten largest clones take up roughly 39% of the sample. Sequencing used PBMCs, obtained at surgery. The receptors here all came from a male donor with early-stage non-small cell lung cancer.

V gene TRBV7-2 combines with J gene TRBJ2-3; a weak D match, TRBD2 (6 bases). With 4 bases removed from V and 2 bases from J, the gap between germline ends came to 16 bases. CDR1 is SGHTA, CDR2 FQGNSA, per germline. This CDR3 contains 16 residues. The CDR3 loop reads CASSSPTGADTDTQYF. In nucleotides, the CDR3 is TGTGCCAGCAGCTCGCCCACGGGAGCGGACACAGATACGCAGTATTTT.

This clonotype was counted between two and nine times. V gene TRBV4-3 combines with J gene TRBJ1-3, with unresolved D. CDR1 LGHNA and CDR2 YSLEER come from the germline V gene. Trimming cost V 0 bases and J 2 bases, with 14 bases left between them. This CDR3 region has 17 residues. The chain's CDR3 is CASSQDIGPIPGNTIYF. Written as DNA, the CDR3 is TGCGCCAGCAGCCAAGACATCGGGCCCATCCCTGGAAACACCATATATTTT.

This clonotype was seen more than once but under ten times. V is TRBV9 and J is TRBJ2-6; D is perhaps TRBD1 (5 bases). This CDR3 contains 15 residues. Germline V gene sequence: CDR1 SGDLS, CDR2 YYNGEE. Deletions cut 2 bases from V and 1 base from J, with 7 bases between. The CDR3 spells CASSVSGSGANVLTF. The CDR3 nucleotides read TGTGCCAGCAGCGTTTCAGGGTCTGGGGCCAACGTCCTGACTTTC.

The table lists this clonotype with many counts. A junction boundary mismatches the germline segment, possibly from a read error. The chain uses TRBV7-2 and TRBJ2-7, with TRBD2 matching 9 bases. CDR3 length equals 15 residues. The germline CDR1 and CDR2 sequences are SGHTA and FQGNSA. The CDR3 protein is CASSVAGESSYEQYF. The CDR3 DNA reads as TGTGCCAGCAGCGTAGCGGGAGAGAGCTCCTACGAGCAGTACTTC.

V gene TRBV4-2 combines with J gene TRBJ1-4; D is unresolved. V was shortened by 0 bases and J by 0 bases, with 8 bases between the two germline ends. Germline lookup yields CDR1 LGHNA and CDR2 YNFKEQ. This CDR3 comprises 16 residues. CDR3 loop: CASSQEFTATNEKLFF. The CDR3, as DNA: TGTGCCAGCAGCCAAGAATTCACAGCAACTAATGAAAAACTGTTTTTT.

Many counts were recorded for this clonotype. The chain carries TRBV12-3 or TRBV12-4 and TRBJ2-7; the match to TRBD1 covers 10 bases. The CDR3 totals 13 residues. V dropped 4 bases and J dropped 5; count of bases not matched to a gene: 2. For the CDR3, the DNA is TGTGCCAGCAGTTGGGGACAGGGGAACGAGCAGTACTTC. It specifies CASSWGQGNEQYF.

With respect to this clonotype: This could be a read error, since a much larger clone is one nucleotide away. The CDR3 end shows no conserved phenylalanine or tryptophan, and so a read error is likely. This rearrangement joins TRBV6-2 or TRBV6-3 to TRBJ2-5; D unresolved. CDR1 is MNHEY, CDR2 SVGEGT, per germline. The V gene lost 4 bases and the J gene lost 2 bases, with 2 bases spanning the gap. This CDR3 spans 11 amino acids. The CDR3 sequence: CASSSQETQYL. The CDR3 DNA follows: TGTGCCAGCAGTTCACAAGAGACCCAGTACCTC.

This clonotype has a count of ten or more. The rearrangement joins TRBV3-1 to TRBJ2-3; D is unclear. Germline CDR1 is LGHDT and CDR2 is YNNKEL (reference sequence). Trimming took off 1 base at V and 6 bases at J, with 2 bases between the two ends. This CDR3 contains 11 residues. The CDR3 DNA reads TGTGCCAGCAGCCAAGTGGATACGCAGTATTTT. Its protein is CASSQVDTQYF.

The chain is built from TRBV6-2 or TRBV6-3 and TRBJ1-1; 7 positions agree with TRBD1. The CDR3 totals 16 residues. The germline V gene has CDR1 MNHEY and CDR2 SVGEGT. V shed 9 bases, J shed 0 bases, and the junction held 13 bases outside the gene matches. CDR3 sequence (DNA): TGTGCCAGTGAAGGACAGGCTCCTTGGATGAACACTGAAGCTTTCTTT. Protein: CASEGQAPWMNTEAFF.

The chain has TRBV10-3 and TRBJ2-4; 10 positions agree with TRBD1. V lost 2 bases, J lost 9 bases, and 7 bases stayed unmatched. Per the germline V gene, CDR1 is ENHRY and CDR2 is SYGVKD. The CDR3 length is 15 residues. CDR3 loop: CAISEPGQGKVIQYF. For the CDR3, the DNA is TGTGCCATCAGTGAGCCGGGACAGGGGAAGGTCATTCAGTACTTC.

In its sample, this clonotype was seen many times. The gene calls are TRBV24-1 and TRBJ1-1; possibly TRBD1 for D (5 bases). CDR3 length equals 11 residues. Germline CDR1 reads KGHDR; CDR2 reads SFDVKD. V lost 7 bases and J 11 bases, leaving 13 bases between the germline ends. The CDR3 nucleotides are TGTGCCACCAGATTAGGGGCCGAGGCTTTCTTT. It yields the protein CATRLGAEAFF.

This clonotype occurred a few times. The chain has TRBV7-2 and TRBJ2-1, with 11 bases lining up with TRBD2. Trimming removed 1 base from V and 16 bases from J; junction bases left unmatched: 15. CDR1 SGHTA and CDR2 FQGNSA come from the germline V gene. The length of the CDR3 is 16 residues. This chain's CDR3 is CASSLVLGLAGGGGFF. The CDR3 DNA reads TGTGCCAGCAGCTTAGTGTTAGGACTAGCGGGCGGAGGTGGATTCTTC.